The 31 T cell receptor beta chains below come from one sample, sequenced in a study of molecular identifiers for immune sequencing clone quantification (dated by TCRdb to about 2018). The library was made by PCR. Sequencing took place on an Illumina HiSeq 4000. TCRdb redid the processing of the public reads, applying fastp at Q25 and MiXCR, and retained in-frame beta chains. One record per CDR3 amino acid sequence lists the most common genes and DNA. In this sample the table shows more than 300,000 distinct CDR3 sequences, 20% to 25% of which occur a single time. Jointly, the top ten make up roughly 0.86% of the sample. Material: naive CD8+ T cells from blood, with Jurkat cell RNA spiked in. According to the study, the label for this sample's cell subset or site signals: FACS-sorted CD8+CD4-CCR7+CD45RA+ naive T cells. These receptors all stem from a human donor in good health. Some libraries in this study had Jurkat cell RNA spiked in.

This clonotype was observed many times. The chain carries TRBV10-3 and TRBJ2-3; weak D call: TRBD1 (6 bases). The CDR3 has 11 amino acids. From germline, CDR1 is ENHRY and CDR2 SYGVKD. Trimming removed 4 bases at V and 12 bases at J, with 11 bases between. In DNA, the CDR3 is TGTGCCATCAGTGGAGGCAGGGGTCAGTATTTT. This codes for CAISGGRGQYF.

This clonotype came up many times. V gene TRBV7-9 combines with J gene TRBJ1-2, with D possibly TRBD1 on 5 matching bases. Germline values: CDR1 SEHNR, CDR2 FQNEAQ (reference sequence). With 0 bases removed from V and 4 bases from J, the gap between germline ends came to 21 bases. This CDR3 has 18 amino acids. CDR3 bases: TGTGCCAGCAGCTTAGCCGGCCTTACTGCGGGGCCAACCTATGGCTACACCTTC. It is translated as CASSLAGLTAGPTYGYTF.

This chain links TRBV13 with TRBJ2-1; D gene unclear. V was cut by 3 bases and J by 8 bases, with 5 bases left in between. CDR1 is PRHDT and CDR2 is FYEKMQ in the germline V gene (reference sequence). The CDR3 contains 11 residues. The CDR3 region has the DNA TGTGCCAGCAGCTTTAGGTATGAGCAGTTCTTC. Translation gives CASSFRYEQFF.

A few counts support this clonotype. This sequence joins TRBV2 and TRBJ1-2; D possibly corresponds to TRBD1 (5 bases). The V end lost 2 bases, the J end lost 4 bases, and 14 bases lay between the germline ends. Germline V gene sequence: CDR1 SNHLY, CDR2 FYNNEI. CDR3 length: 15 amino acids. CDR3 coding DNA: TGTGCCAGCAGTGAAAGTGCAGGGAGGTTCTATGGCTACACCTTC. It translates to CASSESAGRFYGYTF.

Notes on this clonotype: This may be a read error, as it is one base from a much larger clone. The chain couples TRBV7-2 to TRBJ2-3, with D tentatively TRBD1 (6 bases). Trimming shortened V by 1 base and J by 0 bases, and 17 bases separated the two germline ends. This CDR3 comprises 18 residues. CDR1 and CDR2 from the germline V gene are SGHTA and FQGNSA. The CDR3 spells CASSLVPVEGESTDTQYF. The CDR3 DNA reads TGTGCCAGCAGCTTAGTGCCTGTTGAGGGGGAGAGCACAGATACGCAGTATTTT.

Ten or more counts support this clonotype. The rearrangement joins TRBV4-1 to TRBJ1-1, with D possibly matching TRBD1 (5 bases). The CDR3 extends over 15 amino acids. The V gene's germline CDR1 is MGHRA and CDR2 YSYEKL. Trimming took 6 bases from V and 6 from J, leaving 20 bases between them. The CDR3 nucleotides read TGCGCCAGCAGGCAACGGGGGAGTCCTGTCGCTGAAGCTTTCTTT. Translation gives CASRQRGSPVAEAFF.

There are many counts of this clonotype. The chain is built from TRBV29-1 and TRBJ2-5; TRBD2 aligns across 9 bases. This CDR3 comprises 14 residues. Germline CDR1 SQVTM, CDR2 ANQGSEA. With V trimmed by 5 bases and J by 5 bases, 9 bases remained unmatched. The CDR3 is CSVLSSGIYETQYF. Written as DNA, the CDR3 is TGCAGCGTTCTCTCTAGCGGGATCTACGAGACCCAGTACTTC. The entire variable domain, with the rest obtained from reference TRBV29-1 and TRBJ2-5, is as follows: SAVISQKPSRDICQRGTSLTIQCQVDSQVTMMFWYRQQPGQSLTLIATANQGSEATYESGFVIDKFPISRPNLTFSTLTVSNMSPEDSSIYLCSVLSSGIYETQYFGPGTRLLVL.

This clonotype has ten or more counts. The gene calls are TRBV7-9 and TRBJ2-2; 9 bases fit TRBD2. V was pared by 9 bases and J by 5 bases, with 13 bases of the junction left unmatched. CDR3 length equals 16 residues. CDR1 is SEHNR, CDR2 FQNEAQ, per germline (reference sequence). CDR3 in amino acids: CASTITRSGGTGELFF. CDR3 DNA: TGTGCCAGTACCATAACCCGCAGCGGGGGGACCGGGGAGCTGTTTTTT.

Only a few counts were recorded for this clonotype. V usage is TRBV6-2 or TRBV6-3 and J usage is TRBJ2-6, with 10 bases that match TRBD1. CDR1 is MNHEY, CDR2 SVGEGT, per germline. Losses at the gene ends were 0 bases for V and 4 bases for J; bases not matched to a gene: 9. This CDR3 comprises 19 residues. CDR3 in amino acids: CASSYSIDRGLAGANVLTF. The DNA of the CDR3 is TGTGCCAGCAGTTACTCGATCGACAGGGGGCTGGCCGGGGCCAACGTCCTGACTTTC.

For this clonotype: A single base separates this from a much larger clone, so it may be a read error. The chain joins TRBV6-5 to TRBJ1-6, with 8 bases lining up with TRBD1. Germline lookup yields CDR1 MNHEY and CDR2 SVGAGI. This CDR3 has 15 residues. V dropped 7 bases and J dropped 6; count of bases not matched to a gene: 8. The DNA for the CDR3 is TGTGCCAGCACCCCCGGGGACAGGACTAATTCACCCCTCCACTTT. This codes for CASTPGDRTNSPLHF.

Concerning this clonotype itself: With a much larger clone just one base away, this may be a read error. V usage is TRBV7-9 and J usage is TRBJ2-1, with D perhaps matching TRBD2 (7 bases). Deletions cut 11 bases from V and 7 bases from J, with 15 bases between. CDR1 SEHNR and CDR2 FQNEAQ come from the germline V gene (reference sequence). This CDR3 has 12 amino acids. The CDR3 protein is CASSGGPNEQFF. In DNA form, the CDR3 reads TGTGCCTCTTCCGGGGGGCCGAATGAGCAGTTCTTC.

This rearrangement joins TRBV25-1 to TRBJ1-1; 8 nucleotides agree with TRBD1. The CDR3 is made up of 13 amino acids. Trimming took 7 bases from V and 5 from J; bases not matched to a gene: 6. The V gene's germline CDR1 is MGHDK and CDR2 SYGVNS. CDR3 region: CASTPGGGTEAFF. CDR3 nucleotide sequence: TGTGCCAGCACACCAGGGGGCGGAACTGAAGCTTTCTTT.

This clonotype occurred many times. V usage is TRBV4-1 and J usage is TRBJ2-1, with D tentatively TRBD1 or TRBD2 (5 bases each). The ends were cut back, 0 bases at V and 0 bases at J, with 9 bases in the middle. CDR1 is MGHRA and CDR2 is YSYEKL in the germline V gene. The CDR3 covers 16 residues. CDR3: CASSQDRAGSYNEQFF. The DNA for the CDR3 is TGCGCCAGCAGCCAAGACAGGGCGGGCTCCTACAATGAGCAGTTCTTC.

For this clonotype: This may arise from a read error, as a much more abundant clone is one base away. The chain uses TRBV6-6 and TRBJ1-1, with D uncertain. Germline CDR1 and CDR2: MNHNY and SVGAGI (reference sequence). The CDR3 loop spans 14 amino acids. The V end lost 7 bases, the J end lost 2 bases, and 14 bases lay between the germline ends. CDR3 DNA sequence: TGTGCCAGCACTAGGGCAGGTACTAACACTGAAGCTTTCTTT. Translation: CASTRAGTNTEAFF.

This clonotype was seen ten or more times. V usage is TRBV4-2 and J usage is TRBJ1-4, with 7 positions matching TRBD1. Per the germline V gene, CDR1 is LGHNA and CDR2 is YNFKEQ. This CDR3 region has 16 residues. Unmatched junction bases numbered 9, after V lost 1 base and J lost 7 bases. The CDR3 reads CASSQVPDRFGEKLFF. The DNA for the CDR3 is TGTGCCAGCAGCCAAGTCCCGGACAGGTTCGGTGAAAAACTGTTTTTT.

Regarding this clonotype: This sequence may be a read error, since a much larger clone differs from it by one base. V usage is TRBV12-3 or TRBV12-4 and J usage is TRBJ2-7, with D unclear. Trimming removed 7 bases from V and 3 bases from J, with 16 bases in between. This CDR3 is 14 amino acids long. CDR3 in DNA: TGTGCCAGCAATAGTGCAGTATTAGACTACGAGCAGTACTTC. It encodes CASNSAVLDYEQYF.

Turning to this clonotype: This may come from a read error, since a much larger clone is one base off. Lacking the conserved final phenylalanine or tryptophan, this CDR3 likely reflects a read error. This chain joins TRBV5-6 and TRBJ1-1; tentatively, D is TRBD1 (5 bases). CDR3 length: 13 residues. Deletions cut 7 bases from V and 4 bases from J, with 14 bases between. Germline V lookup: CDR1 SGHDT, CDR2 YYEEEE. CDR3 region: CASGSPGGTEAFL. DNA for the CDR3: TGTGCCAGCGGATCGCCGGGGGGCACTGAAGCTTTCCTT.

This clonotype was picked up many times. The V call is TRBV7-6, the J call TRBJ1-4; unclear D gene. Trimming removed 2 bases at V and 7 bases at J, with 8 bases between. Germline V lookup: CDR1 SGHVS, CDR2 FNYEAQ. The CDR3 covers 13 residues. The CDR3 region is CASSLPPVEKLFF. The CDR3 DNA reads as TGTGCCAGCAGCTTACCCCCGGTTGAAAAACTGTTTTTT.

With regard to this clonotype: This may come from a read error, since a much larger clone is one base off. The J gene is TRBJ2-7, the V gene TRBV27; TRBD1 agrees at 7 bases. The CDR3 totals 14 residues. CDR1 is MNHEY and CDR2 is SMNVEV in the germline V gene (reference sequence). Germline trimming cut 3 bases from V and 3 bases from J; bases unmatched to any gene: 5. Here the CDR3 reads CASSFGQDCYEQYF. The CDR3 DNA follows: TGTGCCAGCAGTTTTGGACAGGATTGCTACGAGCAGTACTTC.

This clonotype occurred a few times. The chain carries TRBV20-1 and TRBJ2-7; D gene uncertain. The CDR3 is 14 residues long. Trimming stripped 5 bases from V and 1 base from J, with 15 bases between. Germline loops: CDR1 DFQATT, CDR2 SNEGSKA (reference sequence). CDR3 residues: CSARSQDTSYEQYF. CDR3 sequence (DNA): TGCAGTGCTCGAAGTCAGGATACTTCCTACGAGCAGTACTTC.

This clonotype came up many times. The genes are TRBV9 and TRBJ2-3; 10 positions match TRBD2. Germline values: CDR1 SGDLS, CDR2 YYNGEE. After removal of 3 bases from V and 1 base from J, the junction contained 8 bases not matched to a gene. The CDR3 length is 17 residues. CDR3 region: CASSARGLAGGTDTQYF. As DNA, the CDR3 is TGTGCCAGCAGCGCCCGGGGGCTAGCGGGGGGCACAGATACGCAGTATTTT.

On this clonotype: This sequence may be a read error, since a much larger clone differs from it by one base. This chain links TRBV29-1 with TRBJ2-1, with 7 bases matching TRBD2. The CDR3 runs 16 residues. V lost 0 bases to trimming and J lost 8 bases; unmatched junction nucleotides: 13. CDR1 and CDR2 from the germline V gene are SQVTM and ANQGSEA. The CDR3: CSVEEVYGGGGDEQFF. DNA of the CDR3: TGCAGCGTTGAAGAGGTGTATGGCGGGGGAGGGGATGAGCAGTTCTTC.

Concerning this clonotype itself: Possible read error: a much larger clone is one base away. The rearrangement uses TRBV24-1 and TRBJ2-1; D may correspond to TRBD1 or TRBD2 (5 bases each). V lost 6 bases and J lost 2, with 16 bases in between. The CDR3 is 16 residues long. Germline V lookup: CDR1 KGHDR, CDR2 SFDVKD. CDR3 amino acids: CATSLGRDGTYNEQFF. The DNA of the CDR3 is TGTGCCACCAGTCTGGGTAGGGACGGAACCTACAATGAGCAGTTCTTC.

This clonotype was detected ten times or more. The chain combines TRBV29-1 with TRBJ1-2, with a weak D call TRBD1 (6 bases). Trimming removed 1 base from V and 4 bases from J, with 13 bases in between. This CDR3 is 14 amino acids long. Per germline, CDR1 SQVTM and CDR2 ANQGSEA. CDR3 coding DNA: TGCAGCGTTGAAGGGGGGGCCCGCGGCTATGGCTACACCTTC. It specifies CSVEGGARGYGYTF.

Many counts were recorded for this clonotype. The rearrangement joins TRBV15 to TRBJ2-7, with 9 positions matching TRBD1. With V trimmed by 0 bases and J by 5 bases, 8 bases remained unmatched. The germline gives CDR1 LNHNV, CDR2 YYDKDF (reference sequence). This CDR3 is 16 amino acids long. CDR3 sequence: CATSRDSFRTGDEQYF. The DNA for the CDR3 is TGTGCCACCAGCAGAGATAGTTTTCGGACAGGGGACGAGCAGTACTTC.

This clonotype was detected ten times or more. The chain links TRBV6-5 to TRBJ1-1, with a tentative D call TRBD1 (6 bases). The CDR3 is 15 residues long. In germline, CDR1 is MNHEY, CDR2 SVGAGI. V was clipped by 2 bases and J by 4 bases, with 14 bases between them. The CDR3 loop reads CASSYVGGAGTEAFF. The CDR3 coding sequence is TGTGCCAGCAGTTACGTTGGGGGGGCTGGCACTGAAGCTTTCTTT.

In regard to this clonotype: Since the CDR3 does not end with the conserved phenylalanine or tryptophan, this likely comes from a read error. V and J are TRBV5-6 and TRBJ2-7, with TRBD1 matching over 8 bases. This CDR3 has 16 residues. Germline CDR1 SGHDT, CDR2 YYEEEE. Trimming removed 3 bases from V and 3 bases from J; junction bases left unmatched: 11. As DNA, the CDR3 is TGTGCCAGCAGCTCGGCGACCGGGACAGGCATCTACGAGCAGTACCTC. Residues: CASSSATGTGIYEQYL.

This clonotype occurred many times. This chain joins TRBV13 and TRBJ2-4; D uncertain. This CDR3 has 13 residues. The V end lost 0 bases, the J end lost 15 bases, and 15 bases lay between the germline ends. The germline V gene has CDR1 PRHDT and CDR2 FYEKMQ (reference sequence). CDR3 in amino acids: CASSLGFGLRTYF. DNA for the CDR3: TGTGCCAGCAGCTTAGGATTCGGGTTGAGGACGTACTTC.

Details on this clonotype: This may come from a read error, since a much larger clone is one base off. The V gene is TRBV28, the J gene TRBJ2-7, with D hard to call. Germline values: CDR1 MDHEN, CDR2 SYDVKM. The CDR3 runs to 14 residues. V was pared by 5 bases and J by 6 bases, with 17 bases between. CDR3 in DNA: TGTGCCAGCAGTCGAAAGGACGGCTTTGGCGAGCAGTACTTC. It is translated as CASSRKDGFGEQYF. The full variable domain, completed using reference TRBV28 and TRBJ2-7, is DVKVTQSSRYLVKRTGEKVFLECVQDMDHENMFWYRQDPGLGLRLIYFSYDVKMKEKGDIPEGYSVSREKKERFSLILESASTNQTSMYLCASSRKDGFGEQYFGPGTRLTVT.

With respect to this clonotype: Since a much larger clone is just one base distant, this may be a read error. The chain uses TRBV4-3 and TRBJ1-4; possibly TRBD1 for D (6 bases). The CDR3 totals 17 residues. CDR1 and CDR2 (germline): LGHNA, YSLEER. CDR3 sequence reads: CASSQHRELGVNEELFF. The CDR3 coding sequence is TGCGCCAGCAGCCAACACAGGGAGTTAGGGGTCAATGAAGAACTGTTTTTT.

The table lists this clonotype with many counts. V and J are TRBV6-1 and TRBJ2-3; unclear D gene. V lost 1 base and J 2 bases, leaving 16 bases between the germline ends. The germline V gene has CDR1 MNHNS and CDR2 SASEGT. The length of the CDR3 is 17 residues. The CDR3 sequence: CASSEDLWSYNTDTQYF. CDR3 in DNA: TGTGCCAGCAGTGAAGACTTGTGGAGTTACAACACAGATACGCAGTATTTT.